Following are 29 T cell receptor beta chains from one sample sequenced in a study of T-cell reconstitution after alpha-beta-depleted transplantation in children. Molecular barcoding with unique molecular identifiers was used for the TCRbeta library. Via MiXCR, TCRdb re-called the PCR reads, giving one row per CDR3 protein. The sample has over 400,000 distinct CDR3 sequences; around an eighth are singletons. The material sequenced was PBMCs from the stem cell graft donor, taken from the stem cell graft. The source is a human donor who donated a stem cell graft to a child with combined immunodeficiency.

The chain has TRBV9 and TRBJ2-7; D may be TRBD1 or TRBD2 (6 bases each). The CDR3 sequence is 15 residues long. From germline, CDR1 is SGDLS and CDR2 YYNGEE. Trimming left V 4 bases short and J 2 bases short, with 16 bases between. In DNA form, the CDR3 reads TGTGCCAGCAGCCCCAGAGGGGGGCCTCCCTACGAGCAGTACTTC. Translation gives CASSPRGGPPYEQYF.

This clonotype came up a few times. This sequence joins TRBV15 and TRBJ2-7; D is unclear. The germline V and J ends were trimmed by 1 base and 1 base, with 17 bases remaining between them. The CDR3 has 17 residues. CDR1 is LNHNV and CDR2 is YYDKDF in the germline V gene (reference sequence). The CDR3 sequence: CATSRVGPTSLSYEQYF. CDR3 DNA: TGTGCCACCAGCAGAGTCGGCCCTACGAGCCTTTCCTACGAGCAGTACTTC.

In its sample, this clonotype was seen once. The genes are TRBV30 and TRBJ1-1; 7 nucleotides match TRBD1. J lost 5 bases, V lost 1 base, and 7 bases had no gene match. The CDR3 totals 14 residues. The germline V gene encodes CDR1 GTSNPN and CDR2 SVGIG (reference sequence). DNA for the CDR3: TGTGCCTGGAGTGACACAGGGGAAGGGACTGAAGCTTTCTTT. This encodes CAWSDTGEGTEAFF.

The rearrangement links TRBV18 to TRBJ2-1, with 8 bases identical to TRBD2. Germline V CDR1 and CDR2: KGHSH, LQKENI. The CDR3 loop spans 14 amino acids. The V and J ends lost 5 bases and 8 bases, in that order; junction bases with no gene match: 8. CDR3 nucleotides: TGTGCCAGCTCAGCGACTAGCGCAGGAGATGAGCAGTTCTTC. Translating it yields CASSATSAGDEQFF.

This clonotype was picked up many times. Here the CDR3 reads CASRELKRQFF. The CDR3 DNA reads TGTGCCAGCAGGGAACTCAAGCGCCAGTTCTTC. V is TRBV2 and J is TRBJ2-1; D gene ambiguous. This CDR3 has 11 residues. The V end was cut by 6 bases, the J end by 13 bases, with 13 bases between. Germline V gives CDR1 SNHLY, CDR2 FYNNEI. The full variable domain, in which reference TRBV2 and TRBJ2-1 provide the parts outside the CDR3, is EPEVTQTPSHQVTQMGQEVILRCVPISNHLYFYWYRQILGQKVEFLVSFYNNEISEKSEIFDDQFSVERPDGSNFTLKIRSTKLEDSAMYFCASRELKRQFFGPGTRLTVL.

This sequence joins TRBV3-1 and TRBJ1-5, with TRBD1 matching over 7 bases. The CDR3 runs 15 residues. J was trimmed by 3 bases and V by 1 base; bases with no gene match: 3. Germline-derived CDR1 and CDR2 are LGHDT and YNNKEL (reference sequence). The CDR3 bases are TGTGCCAGCAGCCAAGCCGGACAGGACAATCAGCCCCAGCATTTT. It encodes CASSQAGQDNQPQHF.

In its sample, this clonotype was seen a few times. The rearrangement links TRBV5-1 to TRBJ2-5, with 13 bases identical to TRBD2. The CDR3 is 19 amino acids. Germline V gives CDR1 SGHRS, CDR2 YFSETQ. V lost 0 bases to trimming and J lost 5 bases; unmatched junction nucleotides: 13. The CDR3 sequence: CASSLAAQGTSGKWETQYF. In DNA, the CDR3 is TGCGCCAGCAGCTTGGCCGCCCAGGGGACTAGCGGGAAGTGGGAGACCCAGTACTTC.

The table lists this clonotype with a few counts. CDR3 nucleotide sequence: TGCAGCGTTGAAGGTGTGACAGGGAGCACCGGGGAGCTGTTTTTT. Its protein is CSVEGVTGSTGELFF. V is TRBV29-1 and J is TRBJ2-2; 7 bases align to TRBD1. Germline CDR1 is SQVTM and CDR2 is ANQGSEA. The trim removed 1 base at V and 4 bases at J, leaving 6 bases unmatched. This CDR3 has 15 amino acids.

The chain carries TRBV12-3 or TRBV12-4 and TRBJ2-1, with 7 bases aligning to TRBD2. The V segment lost 3 bases and the J segment 2 bases; nucleotides outside the gene matches: 7. The CDR3 length is 16 residues. CDR3 coding DNA: TGTGCCAGCAGTTTGGGTGTTGGGGGGGCCTACAATGAGCAGTTCTTC. Encoded protein: CASSLGVGGAYNEQFF.

This chain links TRBV6-5 with TRBJ2-7; D is ambiguous. This CDR3 region has 14 residues. V was trimmed by 0 bases and J by 5 bases, leaving 11 bases between them. CDR1 MNHEY and CDR2 SVGAGI come from the germline V gene. CDR3 in DNA: TGTGCCAGCAGTTACTCATATAGGGTTAACGAGCAGTACTTC. Its protein is CASSYSYRVNEQYF.

This chain joins TRBV4-2 and TRBJ1-6, with 7 nucleotides matching TRBD1. Looked up from germline, CDR1 is LGHNA and CDR2 is YNFKEQ. V trimming: 4 bases; J trimming: 8 bases; junction bases outside the gene matches: 8. The CDR3 is 15 amino acids. The CDR3, as DNA: TGTGCCAGCAGCCGAACAGGGGTTGGGGATTCACCCCTCCACTTT. Its protein is CASSRTGVGDSPLHF.

Only one count was recorded for this clonotype. This chain uses TRBV18 with TRBJ2-3; either TRBD1 or TRBD2 may supply D (5 bases each). Between the trimmed V and J ends, which lost 0 bases and 1 base, there was a span of 5 bases. CDR1 and CDR2 (germline): KGHSH, LQKENI. The CDR3 is 14 amino acids. The CDR3 sequence: CASSPPGGTDTQYF. The CDR3 DNA follows: TGTGCCAGCTCACCACCGGGGGGCACAGATACGCAGTATTTT. Full variable domain (remainder filled in from reference TRBV18 and TRBJ2-3): NAGVMQNPRHLVRRRGQEARLRCSPMKGHSHVYWYRQLPEEGLKFMVYLQKENIIDESGMPKERFSAEFPKEGPSILRIQQVVRGDSAAYFCASSPPGGTDTQYFGPGTRLTVL.

V usage is TRBV12-3 or TRBV12-4 and J usage is TRBJ2-6; D remains unclear. The CDR3 runs to 15 residues. V was cut by 2 bases and J by 0 bases, with 5 bases left in between. CDR3 DNA sequence: TGTGCCAGCAGTTTAATGGGCTCTGGGGCCAACGTCCTGACTTTC. Translating gives CASSLMGSGANVLTF.

The chain uses TRBV6-2 or TRBV6-3 and TRBJ2-1; a possible D gene is TRBD2 (5 bases). Deletions cut 2 bases from V and 4 bases from J, with 12 bases between. This CDR3 has 15 amino acids. Germline loops: CDR1 MNHEY, CDR2 SVGEGT. In nucleotides, the CDR3 is TGTGCCAGCAGTTACCAGCGGTCAAGGTACAATGAGCAGTTCTTC. Translation gives CASSYQRSRYNEQFF.

In this sample, this clonotype turned up many times. This chain uses TRBV24-1 with TRBJ2-3; a possible D gene is TRBD2 (6 bases). The CDR3 is 15 amino acids. V was pared by 4 bases and J by 3 bases, with 13 bases between. In germline, CDR1 is KGHDR, CDR2 SFDVKD. CDR3 sequence: CATSDPTRPTDTQYF. CDR3 sequence (DNA): TGTGCCACCAGTGACCCGACTAGACCAACAGATACGCAGTATTTT.

Many counts were recorded for this clonotype. The CDR3 reads CSARGLAGGDSETQYF. For the CDR3, the DNA is TGCAGTGCTAGGGGACTAGCGGGGGGGGACTCAGAGACCCAGTACTTC. The chain uses TRBV20-1 and TRBJ2-5; 16 bases fit TRBD2. The V and J ends lost 3 bases and 4 bases, in that order; junction bases with no gene match: 5. Germline V gene lookup returns CDR1 DFQATT and CDR2 SNEGSKA (reference sequence). CDR3 length: 16 amino acids.

This clonotype was seen repeatedly, ten times or more. The V call is TRBV12-3 or TRBV12-4, the J call TRBJ1-2, with a weak D call TRBD1 (5 bases). The CDR3 extends over 14 amino acids. V gave up 5 bases and J gave up 7 bases, with 17 bases separating them. CDR3 protein: CASSLREPGGGYTF. The CDR3 DNA reads as TGTGCCAGCAGTCTCAGGGAGCCTGGGGGTGGCTACACCTTC.

The table lists this clonotype with a few counts. V and J are TRBV2 and TRBJ2-5, with a possible D match to TRBD2 (6 bases). The CDR3 has 17 amino acids. The germline V gene encodes CDR1 SNHLY and CDR2 FYNNEI. With 6 bases removed from V and 2 bases from J, the gap between germline ends came to 22 bases. The CDR3 DNA sequence: TGTGCCAGCAGCCTGAAGATTGGTGGGAGGTGGCAAGAGACCCAGTACTTC. Protein sequence: CASSLKIGGRWQETQYF.

This clonotype appeared a few times. The CDR3, as DNA: TGTGCCAGCAGTCCGGGGACGTATGCGACGAACACCGGGGAGCTGTTTTTT. Translated: CASSPGTYATNTGELFF. J is TRBJ2-2 and V is TRBV12-3 or TRBV12-4; D assignment may be TRBD1 or TRBD2 (5 bases each). Trimming took off 5 bases at V and 0 bases at J, with 16 bases between the two ends. This CDR3 region has 17 residues.

Turning to this clonotype: A read error may account for a junction end that differs from germline. The gene calls are TRBV20-1 and TRBJ2-2; 9 nucleotides line up with TRBD2. CDR3 length: 17 residues. Germline V gene lookup returns CDR1 DFQATT and CDR2 SNEGSKA (reference sequence). Here the CDR3 DNA reads TGCAGTGCTAGAGATCCCAGCGGGGGGCCGAACACCGGGGAGGTGTTTTTT. This gives the protein CSARDPSGGPNTGEVFF.

This clonotype was counted at least ten times. The chain joins TRBV6-2 or TRBV6-3 to TRBJ2-2; no firm D call. Looked up from germline, CDR1 is MNHEY and CDR2 is SVGEGT. V lost 5 bases to trimming and J lost 3 bases, with 4 bases between them. This CDR3 spans 12 amino acids. CDR3 region: CASSQYTGELFF. As DNA, the CDR3 is TGTGCCAGCAGTCAATACACCGGGGAGCTGTTTTTT.

This clonotype was seen at least ten times. The chain joins TRBV11-2 to TRBJ2-5, with D perhaps TRBD1 (6 bases). Germline CDR1 SGHAT, CDR2 FQNNGV. CDR3 length: 15 residues. V was shortened by 0 bases and J by 5 bases, with 13 bases between the two germline ends. CDR3 in amino acids: CASSLEDSNFETQYF. For the CDR3, the DNA is TGTGCCAGCAGCTTAGAGGACAGTAATTTTGAGACCCAGTACTTC.

A few counts support this clonotype. The chain has TRBV29-1 and TRBJ2-3, with 8 bases that match TRBD2. Germline CDR1 reads SQVTM; CDR2 reads ANQGSEA. This CDR3 has 13 residues. With 5 bases clipped from V and 0 bases from J, the junction kept 1 base outside the gene matches. The CDR3 DNA reads TGCAGCGTTACTAGCGGCAGCACAGATACGCAGTATTTT. This codes for CSVTSGSTDTQYF.

This clonotype was seen a few times. This chain uses TRBV2 with TRBJ2-1; no reliable D call. Germline CDR1 is SNHLY and CDR2 is FYNNEI. Trimming left V 6 bases short and J 7 bases short, with 13 bases between. The CDR3 contains 13 residues. CDR3 amino acids: CASRALLVNEQFF. CDR3 nucleotide sequence: TGTGCCAGCAGAGCTCTCCTAGTAAATGAGCAGTTCTTC.

This clonotype was counted ten times or more. The chain joins TRBV7-8 to TRBJ1-4; maybe TRBD1 (6 bases). Looked up from germline, CDR1 is SGHVS and CDR2 is FQNEAQ. Between the trimmed V and J ends, which lost 3 bases and 3 bases, there was a span of 14 bases. The CDR3 runs 16 residues. This CDR3 is CASSFLRGLANEKLFF. In DNA, the CDR3 is TGTGCCAGCAGCTTTCTACGGGGGCTGGCTAATGAAAAACTGTTTTTT.

In this sample, this clonotype turned up a few times. The chain recombines TRBV12-3 or TRBV12-4 with TRBJ2-3, with 9 bases aligning to TRBD1. The CDR3 extends over 15 amino acids. With V trimmed by 3 bases and J by 5 bases, 6 bases remained unmatched. This chain's CDR3 is CASSFSTGGLDTQYF. In nucleotides, the CDR3 is TGTGCCAGCAGTTTCTCTACAGGGGGCTTAGATACGCAGTATTTT.

This clonotype has more than one count but fewer than ten. The V and J genes are TRBV12-3 or TRBV12-4 and TRBJ1-2; TRBD1 agrees at 7 bases. J gave up 4 bases and V 6 bases, and 5 bases lay outside the gene matches. The CDR3 extends over 13 amino acids. CDR3 region: CASRPGQTYGYTF. In DNA form, the CDR3 reads TGTGCCAGCAGGCCGGGACAGACCTATGGCTACACCTTC.

The chain links TRBV12-3 or TRBV12-4 to TRBJ2-5, with D possibly called TRBD1 or TRBD2 (7 bases each). V lost 1 base, J lost 1 base, and 16 bases lay in between. The CDR3 totals 17 residues. CDR3 in DNA: TGTGCCAGCAGTTTAGAAGGGGGCCTAGCGGCCCAAGAGACCCAGTACTTC. It is translated as CASSLEGGLAAQETQYF.

This sequence joins TRBV5-1 and TRBJ1-1; 7 bases map to TRBD1. The CDR3 runs 15 residues. V was pared by 4 bases and J by 3 bases, with 9 bases of the junction left unmatched. CDR1 SGHRS and CDR2 YFSETQ come from the germline V gene. The CDR3 loop reads CASSKYRGGDTEAFF. The DNA of the CDR3 is TGCGCCAGCAGCAAGTACAGGGGAGGCGACACTGAAGCTTTCTTT.